This T cell receptor beta chain was profiled in a study of identifying expanded T cells in peripheral blood. The study's findings and limits: Two-week clone count variance significantly increased as total template count grew. Technical replicates showed about 1.2 changed clones; two weeks about 16.4; four weeks 19.

The method was immunoSEQ multiplex PCR; TCRdb's version includes in-frame clones alone and lacks a portion of them. Of about 98,000 clones detected, about 87% appear once; the ten largest clones hold approximately 14%. Worth noting for this clone: Antigen unknown.

Germline V gene lookup returns CDR1 SGDLS and CDR2 YYNGEE. This CDR3 is 14 amino acids long. Trimming took off 5 bases at V and 0 bases at J, with 9 bases between the two ends. The TCR sequence derives from a person between 18 and 75 years old in good health. The sample taken for sequencing was blood. The chain uses TRBV9 and TRBJ2-1, with D perhaps given as TRBD1 or TRBD2 (5 bases each). CDR3 loop: CASRGPNSYNEQFF. The CDR3 nucleotides are TGTGCCAGCAGGGGACCTAACTCCTACAATGAGCAGTTCTTC.